This T cell receptor (beta chain) emerged from a study of control samples from healthy donors and cancer patients. The CDR3 contains 14 residues. Germline V lookup: CDR1 MNHNS, CDR2 SASEGT. V was clipped by 3 bases and J by 7 bases, with 12 bases between them. Assay used: immunoSEQ multiplex PCR; TCRdb lists only in-frame clones, some missing. The sample has 140,000 or so clones, around 92% seen once. The TCR comes from a man aged 25 to 45 in good health. The sequenced sample consisted of blood. The chain carries TRBV6-1 and TRBJ2-2; TRBD1 is a possible D gene (6 bases). The CDR3 DNA sequence: TGTGCCAGCAGTGATAGTAGAGGGGGCGGGGAGCTGTTTTTT. Amino acids: CASSDSRGGGELFF.